The 6 T cell receptor beta chains below were found in one sample sequenced in a study of control samples from healthy donors and cancer patients (dated by TCRdb to the early 2020s). Libraries were made using the immunoSEQ multiplex PCR assay. The table was pulled from immuneACCESS by TCRdb, which kept in-frame rearrangements only. Such tables lose some clones; where checked, under half of the loss comes from unresolved V genes, and the rest has no known cause. Here the sample has some 49,000 clones; 86% occur a single time. The top ten hold 2.5% to 3% of the sample. Sequencing was carried out using PBMCs. The receptor set was obtained from a woman aged 50 to 65 with lung cancer.

CDR3 DNA sequence: TGTGCCAGCAGCAAGAGGGGAGAGAAACAGCCCCAGCATTTT. Its protein is CASSKRGEKQPQHF. V gene TRBV21-1 combines with J gene TRBJ1-5. TRBV21-1 is annotated as a pseudogene. This CDR3 has 14 amino acids.

The V call is TRBV27, the J call TRBJ2-7; D may be TRBD1 (6 bases). The CDR3 totals 12 residues. The germline V gene encodes CDR1 MNHEY and CDR2 SMNVEV (reference sequence). The V end was cut by 2 bases, the J end by 6 bases, with 8 bases between. In DNA, the CDR3 is TGTGCCAGCAGTTTAGTAGGGGGCGAGCAGTACTTC. This gives the protein CASSLVGGEQYF.

This clone was observed once. This rearrangement joins TRBV2 to TRBJ1-1; D gene unclear. V dropped 5 bases and J dropped 3 bases, with 4 bases sitting between them. CDR3 length: 11 amino acids. The germline gives CDR1 SNHLY, CDR2 FYNNEI. The CDR3 DNA sequence: TGTGCCAGCAGTCTTTACACTGAAGCTTTCTTT. Translating it yields CASSLYTEAFF.

The V gene is TRBV6-4, the J gene TRBJ1-2, with TRBD1 matching 7 bases. Germline V gene sequence: CDR1 MRHNA, CDR2 SNTAGT. The CDR3 has 15 residues. The V gene end was trimmed by 6 bases and the J gene end by 3 bases; junction bases not matched to a gene: 10. CDR3 sequence reads: CASSETGIGDYGYTF. The DNA of the CDR3 is TGTGCCAGCAGCGAGACAGGGATTGGAGACTATGGCTACACCTTC.

The chain employs TRBV2 and TRBJ1-4; D is possibly TRBD1 (6 bases). Trimming cost V 7 bases and J 3 bases, with 9 bases left between them. This CDR3 comprises 13 residues. Germline V gives CDR1 SNHLY, CDR2 FYNNEI. The CDR3 reads CASKSGANEKLFF. The DNA for the CDR3 is TGTGCCAGCAAGTCAGGGGCTAATGAAAAACTGTTTTTT.

V and J are TRBV2 and TRBJ1-1; D perhaps matches TRBD1 (6 bases). Germline V gives CDR1 SNHLY, CDR2 FYNNEI. V lost 6 bases to trimming and J lost 4 bases, with 12 bases between them. CDR3 length equals 13 residues. CDR3 residues: CASRRTGPTEAFF. The CDR3, as DNA: TGTGCCAGCAGACGAACAGGGCCCACTGAAGCTTTCTTT.